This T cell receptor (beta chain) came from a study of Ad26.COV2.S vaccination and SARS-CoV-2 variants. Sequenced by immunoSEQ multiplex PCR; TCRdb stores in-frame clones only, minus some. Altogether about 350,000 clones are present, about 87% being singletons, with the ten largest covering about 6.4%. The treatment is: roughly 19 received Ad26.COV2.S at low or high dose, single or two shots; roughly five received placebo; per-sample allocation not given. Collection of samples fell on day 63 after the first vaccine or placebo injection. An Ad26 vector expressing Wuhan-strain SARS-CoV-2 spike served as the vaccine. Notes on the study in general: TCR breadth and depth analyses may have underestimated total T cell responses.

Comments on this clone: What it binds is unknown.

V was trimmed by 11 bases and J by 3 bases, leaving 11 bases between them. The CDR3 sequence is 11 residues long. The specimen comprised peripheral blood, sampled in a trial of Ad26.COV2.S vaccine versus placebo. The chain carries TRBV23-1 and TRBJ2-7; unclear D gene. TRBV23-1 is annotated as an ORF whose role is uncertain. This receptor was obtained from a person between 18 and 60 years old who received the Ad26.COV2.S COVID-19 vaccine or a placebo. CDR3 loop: CAARAHYEQYF. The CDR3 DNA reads TGCGCCGCGAGAGCACACTACGAGCAGTACTTC.